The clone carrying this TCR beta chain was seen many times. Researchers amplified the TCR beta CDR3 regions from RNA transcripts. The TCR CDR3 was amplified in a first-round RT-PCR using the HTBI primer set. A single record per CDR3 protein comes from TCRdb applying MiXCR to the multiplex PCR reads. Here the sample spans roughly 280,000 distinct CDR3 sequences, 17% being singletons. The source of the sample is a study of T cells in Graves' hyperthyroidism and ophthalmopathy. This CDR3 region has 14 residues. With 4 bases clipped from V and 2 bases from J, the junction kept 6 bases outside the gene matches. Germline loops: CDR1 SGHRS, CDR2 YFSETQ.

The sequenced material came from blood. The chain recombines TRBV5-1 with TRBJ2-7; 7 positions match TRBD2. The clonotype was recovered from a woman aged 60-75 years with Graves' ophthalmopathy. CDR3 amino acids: CASSPVGGTYEQYF. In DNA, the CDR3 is TGCGCCAGCAGCCCTGTGGGGGGGACCTACGAGCAGTACTTC.